The rows below give T cell receptor beta chains drawn from one sample of a study of shared clonotypes between healthy human individuals. Generated by immunoSEQ multiplex PCR, the TCRdb table keeps only in-frame clones and is missing some. There are approximately 120,000 clones in the sample; approximately 70% occur only once, and 24% lies in the top ten. Sequencing was done on a sample of memory CD8+ T cells sorted from blood. These receptors all stem from a woman aged 30 to 39 in good health. Each CDR3 is given without its conserved first and last residue. The order of the fields is V gene, J gene, D gene, CDR3 protein. A D gene is named only where the DNA matches it firmly.

TRBV25-1	TRBJ2-7	.	ASSSSGGNYEQY
TRBV6-5	TRBJ2-7	.	ASSYSERPTYEQY
TRBV5-1	TRBJ2-1	TRBD2	ASSETSGYYNEQF
TRBV7-6	TRBJ1-5	.	ASSLGPGWSNQPQH
TRBV25-1	TRBJ1-2	TRBD1	ASSGTMTGDYYGYT
TRBV5-6	TRBJ1-5	.	ASSLGTTGPYSNQPQH
TRBV5-1	TRBJ2-1	TRBD2	ASSLWGVSGSNEQF
TRBV2	TRBJ2-5	.	ASSGPITHPPETQY
TRBV5-4	TRBJ2-2	TRBD2	ASSIGLAGNTGELF
TRBV7-9	TRBJ2-3	.	ASSVRGEGDTQY
TRBV6-5	TRBJ1-4	.	ASSYTVSNEKLF
TRBV7-2	TRBJ2-5	TRBD2	ASSSGGLAGVETQY
TRBV11-2	.	.	ASSSTRGEQY
TRBV27	TRBJ2-5	TRBD1	ASSLLTGSGAQETQY
TRBV7-8	TRBJ2-1	.	ASSPPFWGHDEQF
TRBV7-7	TRBJ2-5	TRBD1	ASSSPQGQGAKTQY
TRBV7-9	TRBJ1-3	.	ASSLGWGDSGNTIY
TRBV7-8	TRBJ2-7	.	ASSLGGTYEQY
TRBV5-4	TRBJ2-5	.	ASSPSAGRETQY
TRBV11-2	TRBJ2-1	.	ASSLEGPGEQF
TRBV28	TRBJ1-3	.	ASSPQGLGNTIY
TRBV11-2	TRBJ2-5	.	ASSLGVEETQY
TRBV7-6	TRBJ2-1	.	ASSLDTGEQF
TRBV27	TRBJ2-1	.	ASSPIWGTYNEQF
TRBV7-8	TRBJ2-7	.	ASSFFGGLGYEQY
TRBV28	TRBJ2-7	.	ASSFSPSGLGPGEQY
TRBV4-1	TRBJ1-5	.	ASSQAGSNQPQH
TRBV7-3	TRBJ1-2	.	ASSPARDYGYT
TRBV27	TRBJ1-2	TRBD1	ASSRGDRVIGEGYT
TRBV2	TRBJ1-1	.	ASSKDTEAF
TRBV6-1	TRBJ2-7	TRBD2	ASRPPGGGVYEQY
TRBV25-1	TRBJ2-7	.	ASSESPGYYEQY
TRBV27	TRBJ2-7	.	ASSYQGPYEQY
TRBV7-6	TRBJ1-1	.	ASSFEVTTEAF
TRBV7-2	TRBJ2-5	TRBD2	ASSAGTSGQETQY
TRBV7-3	TRBJ2-1	TRBD2	ASSSLAGGNEQF
TRBV10-2	TRBJ2-7	.	ASLDRSSYEQY
TRBV2	TRBJ1-2	.	ASSEGIANYGYT
TRBV27	TRBJ2-7	TRBD2	ASSRHLGLAGDEQY
TRBV7-9	TRBJ1-2	.	ASSLSGQPFYGYT
TRBV11-2	TRBJ2-1	TRBD2	ASSSSPAGGYNEQF
TRBV6-1	TRBJ2-1	.	ASSDGTLVGRSAYNEQF
TRBV5-1	TRBJ1-3	.	ASSLAPGTGNTIY
TRBV25-1	TRBJ2-7	TRBD2	ASSEGGVVEQY
TRBV29-1	TRBJ2-2	TRBD1	SVRQGLAGELF
TRBV4-1	TRBJ2-5	.	ASSQNTGEGEQY
TRBV2	TRBJ2-2	.	ASRRGTGELF
TRBV29-1	TRBJ2-5	TRBD1	SVARDRVWRRETQY
TRBV28	TRBJ2-2	TRBD2	ASSLIAGVSTGELF
TRBV25-1	TRBJ2-1	TRBD1	ASSTDREPHYNEQF
TRBV5-8	TRBJ2-7	.	ASSIPGSQSYEQY
TRBV5-4	TRBJ2-3	.	ASQGFSTDTQY
TRBV13	TRBJ2-1	.	ASSLGPGEQF
TRBV5-1	TRBJ1-1	.	ASSLELATEAF
TRBV12-5	TRBJ2-2	TRBD2	ASGLFPGGQGTGELF
TRBV29-1	TRBJ1-2	.	SVEEGYLASGYT
TRBV29-1	TRBJ2-5	TRBD1	SVRVSGGTGTSYETQY
TRBV6-6	TRBJ2-1	.	ASSYATLQF
TRBV7-2	TRBJ1-1	.	ASRIDQRFEAF